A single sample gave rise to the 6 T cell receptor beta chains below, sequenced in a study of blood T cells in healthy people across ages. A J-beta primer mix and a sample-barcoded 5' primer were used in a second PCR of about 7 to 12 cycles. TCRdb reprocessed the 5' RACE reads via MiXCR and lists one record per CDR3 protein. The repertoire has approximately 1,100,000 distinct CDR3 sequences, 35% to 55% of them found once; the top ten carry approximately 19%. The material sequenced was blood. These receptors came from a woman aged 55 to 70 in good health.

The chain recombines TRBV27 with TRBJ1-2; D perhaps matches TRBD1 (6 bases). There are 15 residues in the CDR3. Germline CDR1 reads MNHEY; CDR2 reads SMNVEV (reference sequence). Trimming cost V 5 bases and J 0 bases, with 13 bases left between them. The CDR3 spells CASSIRQETNYGYTF. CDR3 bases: TGTGCCAGCAGTATCCGACAGGAGACTAACTATGGCTACACCTTC.

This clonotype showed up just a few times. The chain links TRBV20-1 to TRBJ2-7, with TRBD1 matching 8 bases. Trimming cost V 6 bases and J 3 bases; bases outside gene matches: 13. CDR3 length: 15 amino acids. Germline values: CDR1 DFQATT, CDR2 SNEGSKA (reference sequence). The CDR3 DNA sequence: TGCAGTGCCCGAGAAGCGGGCAGGGGGCTCTACGAGCAGTACTTC. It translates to CSAREAGRGLYEQYF.

This chain's CDR3 is CASSLIAGARSGQFF. The CDR3 DNA is TGTGCCAGCAGCCTAATAGCGGGAGCTCGGTCGGGGCAGTTCTTC. The V call is TRBV7-3, the J call TRBJ2-1, with 9 positions matching TRBD2. Germline loops: CDR1 SGHTA, CDR2 FQGTGA. The junction had 14 bases not matched to a gene; V was cut back by 5 bases and J by 12 bases. The CDR3 extends over 15 amino acids.

Written as DNA, the CDR3 is TGCGCCAGCAGTGAGTCAGCTAGCGGTCTCCAAGAGACCCAGTACTTC. This translates into CASSESASGLQETQYF. The chain recombines TRBV10-2 with TRBJ2-5; TRBD2 matches at 7 bases. The germline V gene encodes CDR1 WSHSY and CDR2 SAAADI. The CDR3 runs 16 residues. Trimming removed 0 bases from V and 1 base from J; junction bases left unmatched: 5.

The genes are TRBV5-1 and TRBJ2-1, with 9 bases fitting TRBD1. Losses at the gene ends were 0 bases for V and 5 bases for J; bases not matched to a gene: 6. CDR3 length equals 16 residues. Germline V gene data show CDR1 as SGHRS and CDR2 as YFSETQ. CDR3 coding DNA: TGCGCCAGCAGCTTGGCAGGGACAGGGATACACAATGAGCAGTTCTTC. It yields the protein CASSLAGTGIHNEQFF.

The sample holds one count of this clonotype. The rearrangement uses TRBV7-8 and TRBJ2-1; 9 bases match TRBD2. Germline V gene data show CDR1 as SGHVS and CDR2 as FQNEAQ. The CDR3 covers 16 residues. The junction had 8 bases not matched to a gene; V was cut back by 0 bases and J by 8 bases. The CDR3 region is CASSLAAMTSGDEQFF. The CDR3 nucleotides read TGTGCCAGCAGCTTAGCGGCGATGACTAGCGGTGATGAGCAGTTCTTC.